Below are 25 T cell receptor beta chains sequenced from a single sample in a study of T-cell reconstitution after alpha-beta-depleted transplantation in children. For TCRbeta, the library was prepared with unique molecular identifiers. TCRdb re-called the PCR reads with MiXCR, one entry per CDR3 protein. The data hold just over 350,000 distinct CDR3 sequences, with less than 15% observed a single time. The sample was PBMCs, taken from the stem cell graft. The receptors stem from a human donor who donated a stem cell graft to a child with Fanconi anemia.

In its sample, this clonotype was seen many times. The chain uses TRBV7-9 and TRBJ2-1; unclear D gene. Germline CDR1 and CDR2: SEHNR and FQNEAQ (reference sequence). The ends were cut back, 3 bases at V and 7 bases at J, with 4 bases in the middle. The CDR3 is 11 residues long. The CDR3 sequence: CASSLVNEQFF. DNA of the CDR3: TGTGCCAGCAGCTTGGTTAATGAGCAGTTCTTC.

The chain uses TRBV7-2 and TRBJ1-4; D ambiguous. Germline CDR1 SGHTA, CDR2 FQGNSA. V gave up 8 bases and J gave up 0 bases, with 10 bases separating them. The CDR3 runs 14 residues. Written as DNA, the CDR3 is TGTGCCAGCCGGCCAGCAGCAACTAATGAAAAACTGTTTTTT. This gives the protein CASRPAATNEKLFF.

V is TRBV6-5 and J is TRBJ2-1; D tentatively reads TRBD1 or TRBD2 (6 bases each). Trimming stripped 4 bases from V and 9 bases from J, with 19 bases between. Per the germline V gene, CDR1 is MNHEY and CDR2 is SVGAGI. The CDR3 sequence is 15 residues long. CDR3 loop: CASSWGRGGGGEQFF. Here the CDR3 DNA reads TGTGCCAGCAGTTGGGGGCGGGGCGGTGGTGGTGAGCAGTTCTTC.

This clonotype was detected a few times. The chain is built from TRBV4-3 and TRBJ1-4; D unresolved. This CDR3 region has 15 residues. Germline V gene lookup returns CDR1 LGHNA and CDR2 YSLEER. Trimming stripped 1 base from V and 6 bases from J, with 12 bases between. The CDR3 here is CASSQARTPYEKLFF. The CDR3 nucleotides read TGCGCCAGCAGCCAAGCTAGGACGCCTTATGAAAAACTGTTTTTT.

There are many counts of this clonotype. The rearrangement joins TRBV28 to TRBJ2-1, with D perhaps matching TRBD1 (5 bases). The CDR3 extends over 16 amino acids. Per the germline V gene, CDR1 is MDHEN and CDR2 is SYDVKM. The V gene lost 2 bases and the J gene lost 2 bases, with 13 bases spanning the gap. The CDR3 DNA reads as TGTGCCAGCAGTTTAGCCAGGGTCGGCGCCTACAATGAGCAGTTCTTC. Translated, it gives CASSLARVGAYNEQFF.

This sequence joins TRBV6-2 or TRBV6-3 and TRBJ2-1; TRBD2 matches at 7 bases. CDR1 and CDR2 from the germline V gene are MNHEY and SVGEGT. J lost 7 bases, V lost 2 bases, and 17 bases had no gene match. This CDR3 comprises 18 residues. CDR3 DNA sequence: TGTGCCAGCAGTTACCCCGTGGTGCCCGGGGGGACCCAAAATGAGCAGTTCTTC. Translation: CASSYPVVPGGTQNEQFF.

This chain uses TRBV20-1 with TRBJ2-3; TRBD1 agrees at 8 bases. Per germline, CDR1 DFQATT and CDR2 SNEGSKA (reference sequence). The CDR3 is made up of 13 amino acids. After removal of 3 bases from V and 5 bases from J, the junction contained 4 bases not matched to a gene. The CDR3 bases are TGCAGTGCTAGCAGAGGGACAGGAGATACGCAGTATTTT. This codes for CSASRGTGDTQYF.

In its sample, this clonotype was seen a few times. This rearrangement joins TRBV5-6 to TRBJ2-7; perhaps TRBD1 as D (6 bases). V was clipped by 7 bases and J by 2 bases, with 16 bases between them. CDR3 length: 14 residues. Germline CDR1 SGHDT, CDR2 YYEEEE. The CDR3 region is CASGRAGVTYEQYV. CDR3 nucleotide sequence: TGTGCCAGCGGTAGGGCAGGGGTTACCTACGAGCAGTACGTC.

V is TRBV18 and J is TRBJ2-7, with D perhaps TRBD1 (6 bases). Germline V CDR1 and CDR2: KGHSH, LQKENI. V was clipped by 9 bases and J by 3 bases, with 15 bases between them. The length of the CDR3 is 13 residues. CDR3 nucleotide sequence: TGTGCCAGTTCAGAAGGACAGATCTACGAGCAGTACTTC. Protein sequence: CASSEGQIYEQYF. The complete variable domain, with remaining parts taken from reference TRBV18 and TRBJ2-7, reads NAGVMQNPRHLVRRRGQEARLRCSPMKGHSHVYWYRQLPEEGLKFMVYLQKENIIDESGMPKERFSAEFPKEGPSILRIQQVVRGDSAAYFCASSEGQIYEQYFGPGTRLTVT.

In this sample, this clonotype turned up many times. The chain carries TRBV6-5 and TRBJ1-3, with D possibly matching TRBD1 (5 bases). CDR3 length equals 15 residues. Germline V gene sequence: CDR1 MNHEY, CDR2 SVGAGI. Trimming shortened V by 2 bases and J by 3 bases, and 11 bases separated the two germline ends. CDR3 nucleotides: TGTGCCAGCAGTTACGAAGGGGTTAATGGAAACACCATATATTTT. Translated, it gives CASSYEGVNGNTIYF.

V gene TRBV6-1 combines with J gene TRBJ1-6; D ambiguous. This CDR3 comprises 14 residues. V lost 4 bases and J lost 0, with 4 bases in between. Germline CDR1 MNHNS, CDR2 SASEGT. CDR3 DNA: TGTGCCAGCAGTGGGGGCTCCTATAATTCACCCCTCCACTTT. Its protein product is CASSGGSYNSPLHF.

This clonotype came up many times. V usage is TRBV11-2 and J usage is TRBJ1-1, with TRBD1 matching over 7 bases. Germline lookup yields CDR1 SGHAT and CDR2 FQNNGV. The CDR3 is 13 amino acids. After removal of 1 base from V and 10 bases from J, the junction contained 6 bases not matched to a gene. CDR3 bases: TGTGCCAGCAGCTTAGGCTCAGGGGGTAGAGCTTTCTTT. Encoded protein: CASSLGSGGRAFF.

As DNA, the CDR3 is TGTGCCAGCAGCCTGGACGGGGCTTATTCACCCCTCCACTTT. Protein product: CASSLDGAYSPLHF. This chain connects TRBV12-3 or TRBV12-4 to TRBJ1-6; tentative D call: TRBD1 (5 bases). The V and J ends lost 6 bases and 8 bases respectively, with 14 bases between them. The CDR3 has 14 amino acids.

The V call is TRBV7-2, the J call TRBJ1-1; TRBD1 aligns across 7 bases. V shed 2 bases, J shed 4 bases, and the junction held 4 bases outside the gene matches. The CDR3 runs to 14 residues. Germline CDR1 SGHTA, CDR2 FQGNSA. CDR3 DNA: TGTGCCAGCAGCTTAACCGGGACAGTCACTGAAGCTTTCTTT. Encoded protein: CASSLTGTVTEAFF.

This clonotype appeared many times. This chain links TRBV10-3 with TRBJ2-2; D gene ambiguous. The germline gives CDR1 ENHRY, CDR2 SYGVKD. Trimming pared 6 bases from V and 4 bases from J, leaving 12 bases between. The CDR3 is made up of 14 amino acids. The chain's CDR3 is CAIRNLTLTGELFF. CDR3 DNA: TGTGCCATCAGAAACTTGACTCTCACCGGGGAGCTGTTTTTT.

This clonotype has only a few counts. The CDR3 here is CASSLLAGVAQYF. The CDR3 DNA is TGTGCCAGCAGCCTACTAGCGGGGGTGGCCCAGTACTTC. The chain recombines TRBV28 with TRBJ2-5; 11 bases fit TRBD2. Per the germline V gene, CDR1 is MDHEN and CDR2 is SYDVKM. V gave up 6 bases and J gave up 9 bases; unmatched junction bases: 6. The CDR3 covers 13 residues. Variable domain in full (rest from reference TRBV28 and TRBJ2-5): DVKVTQSSRYLVKRTGEKVFLECVQDMDHENMFWYRQDPGLGLRLIYFSYDVKMKEKGDIPEGYSVSREKKERFSLILESASTNQTSMYLCASSLLAGVAQYFGPGTRLLVL.

This clonotype has more than one count but fewer than ten. The chain couples TRBV7-9 to TRBJ1-4, with 8 bases fitting TRBD1. The CDR3 consists of 13 residues. Germline V gene lookup returns CDR1 SEHNR and CDR2 FQNEAQ (reference sequence). J lost 7 bases, V lost 5 bases, and 3 bases had no gene match. For the CDR3, the DNA is TGTGCCAGCAGCCCGGACAGGGTTGAAAAACTGTTTTTT. This sequence encodes CASSPDRVEKLFF.

A few counts support this clonotype. The chain uses TRBV11-2 and TRBJ2-1; 8 bases fit TRBD2. CDR3 length: 16 amino acids. Germline CDR1 and CDR2: SGHAT and FQNNGV. Trimming at V came to 0 bases and at J to 6 bases, leaving 7 bases not matched to a gene. In DNA form, the CDR3 reads TGTGCCAGCAGCTTAGACCGGGGGGGCTTGGGCAATGAGCAGTTCTTC. Its protein is CASSLDRGGLGNEQFF.

This clonotype was seen only a few times. The rearrangement joins TRBV7-2 to TRBJ1-1; possible D gene TRBD1, 5 bases. Trimming pared 2 bases from V and 3 bases from J, leaving 10 bases between. Germline V gene data show CDR1 as SGHTA and CDR2 as FQGNSA. This CDR3 comprises 14 residues. The CDR3 DNA follows: TGTGCCAGCAGCTTAACCGGGGCCGACACTGAAGCTTTCTTT. It encodes CASSLTGADTEAFF.

In nucleotides, the CDR3 is TGTGCCAGCAGTGCTCTCGAGCGACAGTTCTTC. This codes for CASSALERQFF. The genes are TRBV25-1 and TRBJ2-1; D uncertain. The length of the CDR3 is 11 residues. With 4 bases removed from V and 13 bases from J, the gap between germline ends came to 11 bases. The V gene's germline CDR1 is MGHDK and CDR2 SYGVNS.

The chain has TRBV2 and TRBJ2-3, with 13 bases aligning to TRBD2. The CDR3 is made up of 17 amino acids. Germline lookup yields CDR1 SNHLY and CDR2 FYNNEI. V gave up 8 bases and J gave up 0 bases; unmatched junction bases: 8. The CDR3 DNA sequence: TGTGCCAGCTGGAGACTAGCGGGGGGTTCTAGCACAGATACGCAGTATTTT. Protein sequence: CASWRLAGGSSTDTQYF.

This clonotype showed up just a few times. The rearrangement links TRBV9 to TRBJ1-1; no definite D call. The CDR3 is made up of 14 amino acids. Trimming left V 3 bases short and J 4 bases short, with 13 bases between. Germline V lookup: CDR1 SGDLS, CDR2 YYNGEE. The CDR3 reads CASSGIRTGTEAFF. Written as DNA, the CDR3 is TGTGCCAGCAGCGGGATCCGGACTGGCACTGAAGCTTTCTTT.

The chain links TRBV19 to TRBJ2-7, with D tentatively TRBD1 or TRBD2 (5 bases each). Trimming left V 3 bases short and J 3 bases short, with 15 bases between. The germline gives CDR1 LNHDA, CDR2 SQIVND (reference sequence). The CDR3 extends over 15 amino acids. CDR3 residues: CASSIYGGANYEQYF. In DNA, the CDR3 is TGTGCCAGTAGTATTTATGGGGGTGCGAACTACGAGCAGTACTTC.

V is TRBV12-3 or TRBV12-4 and J is TRBJ1-2, with D maybe TRBD1 (5 bases). V dropped 6 bases and J dropped 4 bases, with 18 bases sitting between them. This CDR3 has 15 residues. CDR3 sequence reads: CASSPPWAGSYGYTF. The CDR3 nucleotides read TGTGCCAGCAGCCCCCCGTGGGCAGGGAGCTATGGCTACACCTTC.

This clonotype was seen at least ten times. This rearrangement joins TRBV6-5 to TRBJ1-1; 9 nucleotides agree with TRBD1. With V trimmed by 3 bases and J by 11 bases, 13 bases remained unmatched. Germline V CDR1 and CDR2: MNHEY, SVGAGI. There are 15 residues in the CDR3. For the CDR3, the DNA is TGTGCCAGCAGTTATAGACCGGGACAGGGAAAAAGGGCTTTCTTT. Translating it yields CASSYRPGQGKRAFF.